Listed below are T cell receptor beta chains from one sample, sequenced in a study of regulatory T cells in long-lasting Graves disease. One entry per CDR3 protein, called by TCRdb with MiXCR from the multiplex PCR reads. The sample consists of around 230,000 distinct CDR3 sequences, approximately 16% of them appearing once. This sample comprised peripheral blood mononuclear cells (PBMCs), obtained at new diagnosis, from a patient treated with antithyroid drugs. These receptors were taken from a female donor with Graves disease. The CDR3 runs from the conserved cysteine through the conserved F or W. D genes are given only for firm matches. Not all rows give a size; the values are once, few, many and, for expanded clones, a class.

>TRBD1|TRBV10-3|many|TRBJ2-1
TGTGCCATCAGAACTGGGACAGGGGGCTACAATGAGCAGTTCTTC
CAIRTGTGGYNEQFF
>TRBD2|TRBV7-9|many|TRBJ2-1
TGTGCCAGCAGACTTTCAGCGGGACCGGTGGATGAGCAGTTCTTC
CASRLSAGPVDEQFF
>.|TRBV29-1|many|TRBJ2-7
TGCAGCGTGATGGCAAACACCTACGAGCAGTACTTC
CSVMANTYEQYF
>TRBD2|TRBV7-2|many|TRBJ2-5
TGTGCCAGCAGCGAAAAGCGGGAGGGGGAGACCCAGTACTTC
CASSEKREGETQYF
>.|TRBV12-5|.|TRBJ1-1
TGTGCTACAGGAAGGGGGGGAACTGAAGCTTTCTTT
CATGRGGTEAFF
>TRBD1|TRBV28|many|TRBJ1-5
TGTGCCAGCCAGGGGGTTAGCAATCAGCCCCAGCATTTT
CASQGVSNQPQHF
>TRBD2|TRBV7-9|few|TRBJ2-5
TGTGCCACCCAGTCCAGCGGGAGCCGGGGAGAGACCCAGTACTTC
CATQSSGSRGETQYF
>TRBD2|TRBV12-3/TRBV12-4|.|TRBJ2-5
TGTGCCAGCAGTCCCGGAGCGAGACTAGCGGGAGGCCAGGAGACCCAGTACTTC
CASSPGARLAGGQETQYF
>TRBD2|TRBV5-1|many|TRBJ2-1
TGCGCCAGCAGCTGGACTAGTTCCTCCGGTGAGCAGTTCTTC
CASSWTSSSGEQFF
>.|TRBV18|many|TRBJ1-1
TGTGCCAGCTCACCCGACAGTGTCTCGGGTGAAGCTTTCTTT
CASSPDSVSGEAFF
>TRBD2|TRBV20-1|many|TRBJ2-1
TGCAGTGCTAGAGATGGGGCGGGAGGCTCCTACAATGAGCAGTTCTTC
CSARDGAGGSYNEQFF
>TRBD1|TRBV28|.|TRBJ1-1
TGTGCCAGCAGTTTGGCTGGACAGGTGAACACTGAAGCTTTCTTT
CASSLAGQVNTEAFF
>.|TRBV19|many|TRBJ2-7
TGTGCCAGTAGTACATCCGGGACAAGCTCCTACGAGCAGTACTTC
CASSTSGTSSYEQYF
>.|TRBV4-3|few|TRBJ1-1
TGCGCCAGCAGCCAAGATTTAGAGCTGGCTGAAGCTTTCTTT
CASSQDLELAEAFF
>TRBD1|TRBV6-1|.|TRBJ2-7
TGTGCCAGCGGGTTCGGACAGGGAAGCTACGAGCAGTACTTC
CASGFGQGSYEQYF
>.|TRBV5-1|many|TRBJ2-7
TGCGCCAGCAGCCTCCACTACCCTGAGCAGTACTTC
CASSLHYPEQYF
>TRBD1|TRBV28|.|TRBJ2-7
TGTTCCTCGGGAGGGCTCTTCGGGACAGGGGAATCCGAGCAGTACTTC
CSSGGLFGTGESEQYF
>TRBD1|TRBV29-1|many|TRBJ1-2
TGCAGCGTTGTCACAGGGGGCTCTTCCTATGGCTACACCTTC
CSVVTGGSSYGYTF
>.|TRBV11-3|many|TRBJ2-7
TGTGCCAGCAGCTTCCCTCCTTTGTACGAGCAGTACTTC
CASSFPPLYEQYF
>TRBD2|TRBV6-5|.|TRBJ2-7
TGTGCCAGCAGTTACTGGACTAGCGGGAGGGCCGGGTACGAGCAGTACTTC
CASSYWTSGRAGYEQYF